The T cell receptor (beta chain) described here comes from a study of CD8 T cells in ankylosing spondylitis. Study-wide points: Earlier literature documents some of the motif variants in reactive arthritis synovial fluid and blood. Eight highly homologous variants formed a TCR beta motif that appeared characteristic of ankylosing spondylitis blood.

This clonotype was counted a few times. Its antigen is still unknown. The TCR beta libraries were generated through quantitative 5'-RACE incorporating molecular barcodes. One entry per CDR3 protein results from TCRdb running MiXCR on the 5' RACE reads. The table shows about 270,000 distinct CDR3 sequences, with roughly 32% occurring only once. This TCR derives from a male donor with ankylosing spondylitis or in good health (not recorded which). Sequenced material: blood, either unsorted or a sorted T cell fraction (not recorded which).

The CDR3: CAISEPDRGHGYTF. In nucleotides, the CDR3 is TGTGCCATCAGTGAGCCGGACAGGGGCCATGGCTACACCTTC. This sequence joins TRBV10-3 and TRBJ1-2; TRBD1 agrees at 9 bases. The CDR3 is 14 amino acids. The trim removed 2 bases at V and 6 bases at J, leaving 4 bases unmatched. From germline, CDR1 is ENHRY and CDR2 SYGVKD.